These 16 T cell receptor beta chains were sequenced from one sample in a study of CD8 T cells in ankylosing spondylitis. Study-wide results and limits: Several highly homologous variants made up a TCR beta motif, and this motif appeared characteristic of ankylosing spondylitis blood.

Each CDR3 protein gets one entry after TCRdb re-called the 5' RACE reads with MiXCR. The sample yields about 800,000 distinct CDR3 sequences, around 11% seen once. These TCRs are of unknown antigen specificity. Material: blood, either unsorted or a sorted T cell fraction (not recorded which). These receptors came from a male donor with ankylosing spondylitis.

J is TRBJ2-1 and V is TRBV18; TRBD1 might be the D (6 bases). CDR1 and CDR2 from the germline V gene are KGHSH and LQKENI. Trimming pared 3 bases from V and 2 bases from J, leaving 14 bases between. CDR3 length: 16 amino acids. The CDR3 reads CASSPKGQLTYNEQFF. In DNA form, the CDR3 reads TGTGCCAGCTCACCTAAAGGACAGCTTACCTACAATGAGCAGTTCTTC.

At least ten counts were recorded for this clonotype. The rearrangement links TRBV6-1 to TRBJ2-7, with 9 nucleotides matching TRBD1. V trimming: 3 bases; J trimming: 5 bases; junction bases outside the gene matches: 8. This CDR3 has 15 residues. CDR1 and CDR2 (germline): MNHNS, SASEGT. CDR3 nucleotide sequence: TGTGCCAGCAGTGACATACCGGGACAGGGCGACGAGCAGTACTTC. Translating gives CASSDIPGQGDEQYF.

The chain couples TRBV20-1 to TRBJ2-7; D is possibly TRBD1 (5 bases). The V end was cut by 7 bases, the J end by 4 bases, with 14 bases between. This CDR3 region has 12 residues. Germline V CDR1 and CDR2: DFQATT, SNEGSKA (reference sequence). The CDR3 DNA is TGCAGTGAGGCAGGGCAGTCGTACGAGCAGTACTTC. Its protein is CSEAGQSYEQYF.

The chain recombines TRBV20-1 with TRBJ1-1; unclear D gene. CDR1 is DFQATT, CDR2 SNEGSKA, per germline (reference sequence). This CDR3 is built from 14 residues. The germline V and J ends were trimmed by 0 bases and 4 bases, with 12 bases remaining between them. The CDR3 nucleotides are TGCAGTGCTAGAGAGGAGGAGTGGGGCACTGAAGCTTTCTTT. This sequence encodes CSAREEEWGTEAFF.

This clonotype turned up a few times. The chain has TRBV20-1 and TRBJ2-1, with TRBD2 identical over 8 bases. V was clipped by 0 bases and J by 5 bases; unmatched bases: 9. From germline, CDR1 is DFQATT and CDR2 SNEGSKA (reference sequence). The CDR3 runs to 16 residues. CDR3 DNA sequence: TGCAGTGCTAGAGATCCCAGCGGGGGAATCGACAATGAGCAGTTCTTC. This codes for CSARDPSGGIDNEQFF.

In this sample, this clonotype turned up a few times. The rearrangement joins TRBV2 to TRBJ1-4; D is uncertain. This CDR3 region has 15 residues. CDR1 and CDR2 from the germline V gene are SNHLY and FYNNEI. V shed 2 bases and J shed 4 bases, with 11 bases lying between them. The CDR3 spells CASSEQRTGNEKLFF. The CDR3 DNA reads TGTGCCAGCAGTGAACAAAGGACGGGTAATGAAAAACTGTTTTTT.

This clonotype was seen a few times. The J gene is TRBJ2-1, the V gene TRBV20-1; 9 nucleotides agree with TRBD1. After removal of 3 bases from V and 8 bases from J, the junction contained 8 bases not matched to a gene. The CDR3 has 14 amino acids. Germline CDR1 reads DFQATT; CDR2 reads SNEGSKA (reference sequence). The CDR3, as DNA: TGCAGTGCTAGGGGACAGGGTCGGGGGGATGAGCAGTTCTTC. Translation gives CSARGQGRGDEQFF.

The rearrangement uses TRBV3-1 and TRBJ2-1, with 14 nucleotides matching TRBD2. This CDR3 spans 19 amino acids. CDR1 and CDR2 (germline): LGHDT, YNNKEL (reference sequence). V lost 1 base to trimming and J lost 4 bases; unmatched junction nucleotides: 9. The CDR3 loop reads CASSQGLTSGRAWYNEQFF. The CDR3 DNA is TGTGCCAGCAGCCAAGGTTTGACTAGCGGGAGGGCCTGGTACAATGAGCAGTTCTTC.

This clonotype was seen only a few times. The chain carries TRBV9 and TRBJ2-1; D possibly matches TRBD1 or TRBD2 (5 bases each). Trimming took 3 bases from V and 0 from J, leaving 13 bases between them. The germline V gene has CDR1 SGDLS and CDR2 YYNGEE. The CDR3 length is 16 residues. The CDR3 loop reads CASSGGTSSSYNEQFF. As DNA, the CDR3 is TGTGCCAGCAGCGGGGGGACGAGTAGCTCCTACAATGAGCAGTTCTTC.

This clonotype was found a few times. The chain's CDR3 is CASSLVVGQGTEAFF. The CDR3 bases are TGTGCCAGCAGTTTAGTAGTCGGACAGGGAACCGAAGCTTTCTTT. The V gene is TRBV12-3 or TRBV12-4, the J gene TRBJ1-1; TRBD1 aligns across 8 bases. V dropped 1 base and J dropped 8; count of bases not matched to a gene: 9. The CDR3 has 15 residues.

This clonotype was picked up a small number of times. V gene TRBV5-1 combines with J gene TRBJ2-4; no firm D call. In germline, CDR1 is SGHRS, CDR2 YFSETQ. V lost 0 bases and J 0 bases, leaving 10 bases between the germline ends. This CDR3 region has 16 residues. CDR3 sequence (DNA): TGCGCCAGCAGCTTGGGTCCCGAGATAGCCAAAAACATTCAGTACTTC. Translation: CASSLGPEIAKNIQYF. The whole variable domain, filled in from reference TRBV5-1 and TRBJ2-4, reads KAGVTQTPRYLIKTRGQQVTLSCSPISGHRSVSWYQQTPGQGLQFLFEYFSETQRNKGNFPGRFSGRQFSNSRSEMNVSTLELGDSALYLCASSLGPEIAKNIQYFGAGTRLSVL.

The J gene is TRBJ1-4, the V gene TRBV4-3; no reliable D call. Trimming stripped 2 bases from V and 1 base from J, with 8 bases between. This CDR3 is 15 amino acids long. Germline assignment: CDR1 LGHNA and CDR2 YSLEER. CDR3 loop: CASSQRHLTNEKLFF. CDR3 coding DNA: TGCGCCAGCAGCCAAAGACATCTAACTAATGAAAAACTGTTTTTT.

This clonotype came up many times. The chain employs TRBV15 and TRBJ2-2; D is unresolved. The CDR3 sequence is 13 residues long. CDR1 and CDR2 (germline): LNHNV, YYDKDF (reference sequence). V was clipped by 3 bases and J by 7 bases, with 9 bases between them. In nucleotides, the CDR3 is TGTGCCACCAGCAGGGAGTATCTCGGGGAGCTGTTTTTT. This codes for CATSREYLGELFF.

There are a few counts of this clonotype. This chain links TRBV20-1 with TRBJ1-2, with 10 bases lining up with TRBD1. The CDR3 consists of 14 residues. CDR1 is DFQATT, CDR2 SNEGSKA, per germline (reference sequence). CDR3 region: CRGQGVTSNYGYTF. As DNA, the CDR3 is TGCAGAGGACAGGGGGTGACCTCTAACTATGGCTACACCTTC.

This clonotype has just a few counts. The rearrangement links TRBV7-2 to TRBJ1-2; possibly TRBD1 for D (5 bases). Trimming stripped 5 bases from V and 5 bases from J, with 21 bases between. This CDR3 has 16 amino acids. Per the germline V gene, CDR1 is SGHTA and CDR2 is FQGNSA. The chain's CDR3 is CASSPTRALGIYGYTF. CDR3 DNA: TGTGCCAGCAGCCCCACCAGGGCCCTGGGGATTTATGGCTACACCTTC.

This clonotype was picked up a small number of times. The chain combines TRBV5-1 with TRBJ1-1; D ambiguous. Trimming removed 0 bases from V and 3 bases from J, with 12 bases in between. Germline loops: CDR1 SGHRS, CDR2 YFSETQ. The CDR3 runs 15 residues. The CDR3: CASSLAGRSDTEAFF. As DNA, the CDR3 is TGCGCCAGCAGCTTGGCCGGCAGGTCGGACACTGAAGCTTTCTTT.